The clone carrying this T cell receptor (beta chain) was recorded a few times. The protocol was immunoSEQ multiplex PCR, while the TCRdb copy is restricted to in-frame clones and leaves out a portion. The sample includes 190,000 or so clones, 90% to 95% of them seen just once. This entry belongs to a study of control samples from healthy donors and cancer patients. The CDR3 length is 17 residues. Germline V gene data show CDR1 as SGHRS and CDR2 as YFSETQ. V gave up 0 bases and J gave up 2 bases, with 15 bases separating them. Specimen: blood. The rearrangement uses TRBV5-1 and TRBJ1-5; D not resolved. The sequence derives from a man aged 18-30 years in good health. The CDR3 DNA follows: TGCGCCAGCAGCTTGGGGACGTCAGTTTTGGGCAATCAGCCCCAGCATTTT. This sequence encodes CASSLGTSVLGNQPQHF.